The sequence of this T cell receptor beta chain was determined in a study of identical twins. Study outcomes and limitations: The same donors were not followed; conclusions instead depended on cross-sectional statistical analysis. Zero-insertion analyses were open to partial confounding by invariant MAIT and iNKT cells. Beta out-of-frame sequences showed weaker excess sharing between twins.

The V gene lost 1 base and the J gene lost 4 bases, with 17 bases spanning the gap. This CDR3 is 17 amino acids long. Germline CDR1 reads KGHSH; CDR2 reads LQKENI. This clonotype has only a few counts. Its target is not known. Each donor was a healthy Caucasian. TCRdb re-derived calls from the 5' RACE reads in MiXCR, one entry per CDR3 protein. The table includes 450,000 or so distinct CDR3 sequences, approximately 17% detected once. This TCR derives from a man in his fifties or sixties in good health. Sequences were obtained from naive T cells sorted from blood. V gene TRBV18 combines with J gene TRBJ2-1; D gene uncertain. The CDR3 here is CASSPLGLRDQYNEQFF. The CDR3 DNA reads TGTGCCAGCTCACCACTCGGTCTCCGAGACCAATACAATGAGCAGTTCTTC.